The 9 T cell receptor beta chains below all came from one sample that was sequenced in a study of cytomegalovirus exposure and HLA in healthy donors (dated by TCRdb to 2017 to 2019). Library creation used the immunoSEQ multiplex PCR assay. For the multiplex PCR, a mixture combining 60 forward primers for TCR Vbeta segments and 13 reverse primers for TCR Jbeta segments was used. Held by TCRdb, this immuneACCESS table contains in-frame sequences only and omits some clones. Under half of the omission traces to an unresolved V gene where checked; the cause of the rest is unknown. A total of more than 150,000 clones appear in this sample, nearly 80% of them only once. The top ten clonotypes cover approximately 6% of the sample. Sequenced sample: PBMCs. The receptors shown here come from a woman aged 30 to 39 in good health and CMV-seropositive.

V usage is TRBV6-5 and J usage is TRBJ2-1; TRBD2 matches at 10 bases. Germline CDR1 MNHEY, CDR2 SVGAGI. CDR3 size: 14 residues. The V and J ends lost 7 bases and 7 bases, in that order; junction bases with no gene match: 7. CDR3 sequence: CASTSLAGRNEQFF. DNA of the CDR3: TGTGCCAGCACTTCACTAGCGGGACGAAATGAGCAGTTCTTC.

This clone has only a few counts. The chain uses TRBV7-2 and TRBJ2-7, with 9 bases identical to TRBD2. CDR1 and CDR2 (germline): SGHTA, FQGNSA. There are 14 residues in the CDR3. V lost 4 bases, J lost 4 bases, and 5 bases stayed unmatched. In DNA, the CDR3 is TGTGCCAGCAGCTATAGCGGGAGACAATACGAGCAGTACTTC. Its protein is CASSYSGRQYEQYF.

This clone showed up just a few times. The genes are TRBV25-1 and TRBJ2-7; weak D call: TRBD2 (6 bases). The germline CDR1 and CDR2 sequences are MGHDK and SYGVNS. V was clipped by 4 bases and J by 3 bases, with 16 bases between them. The CDR3 has 15 amino acids. In DNA, the CDR3 is TGTGCCAGCAGTGCCCTTCGGACTAACCACTACGAGCAGTACTTC. This codes for CASSALRTNHYEQYF.

The genes are TRBV6-5 and TRBJ1-1; TRBD1 is a possible D gene (5 bases). CDR1 and CDR2 from the germline V gene are MNHEY and SVGAGI. V was pared by 6 bases and J by 2 bases, with 10 bases between. The CDR3 consists of 13 residues. CDR3 sequence: CASRPQGNTEAFF. The CDR3, as DNA: TGTGCCAGCAGGCCCCAGGGAAACACTGAAGCTTTCTTT.

The chain has TRBV13 and TRBJ2-7, with TRBD1 identical over 10 bases. V lost 4 bases, J lost 5 bases, and 8 bases stayed unmatched. CDR1 and CDR2 from the germline V gene are PRHDT and FYEKMQ (reference sequence). The CDR3 runs to 15 residues. The CDR3 is CASSSSGTGVDEQYF. DNA of the CDR3: TGTGCCAGCAGCTCATCCGGGACAGGGGTCGACGAGCAGTACTTC.

V gene TRBV6-1 combines with J gene TRBJ2-2, with 8 bases aligning to TRBD1. The CDR3 consists of 15 residues. Germline trimming cut 5 bases from V and 5 bases from J; bases unmatched to any gene: 7. In germline, CDR1 is MNHNS, CDR2 SASEGT. CDR3 residues: CASSSQGAVTGELFF. Here the CDR3 DNA reads TGTGCCAGCAGTAGCCAGGGGGCGGTAACCGGGGAGCTGTTTTTT.

This chain uses TRBV7-9 with TRBJ1-2; no clear D. CDR3 size: 13 residues. Germline values: CDR1 SEHNR, CDR2 FQNEAQ (reference sequence). V shed 5 bases and J shed 3 bases, with 10 bases lying between them. CDR3 in amino acids: CASSHTGDYGYTF. The DNA of the CDR3 is TGTGCCAGCAGCCACACTGGAGACTATGGCTACACCTTC.

The V and J genes are TRBV10-3 and TRBJ1-1, with 9 positions matching TRBD1. J gave up 6 bases and V 7 bases, and 9 bases lay outside the gene matches. The germline V gene has CDR1 ENHRY and CDR2 SYGVKD. This CDR3 has 14 amino acids. The CDR3 bases are TGTGCCATCAACCCCGGGACAGGGATAGCTGAAGCTTTCTTT. As protein: CAINPGTGIAEAFF.

The V call is TRBV25-1, the J call TRBJ2-7; possibly TRBD2 for D (5 bases). Germline CDR1 and CDR2: MGHDK and SYGVNS. This CDR3 has 13 residues. Trimming removed 1 base at V and 7 bases at J, with 11 bases between. CDR3 coding DNA: TGTGCCAGCAGTGAATTTGGTAGGAGGGAGCAGTACTTC. Translating it yields CASSEFGRREQYF.